These 32 T cell receptor beta chains were all obtained from the same sample, sequenced in a study of T-cell reconstitution after alpha-beta-depleted transplantation in children. Unique molecular identifiers were built into the TCRbeta library. TCRdb passed the PCR reads through MiXCR, listing each CDR3 protein once. The table records about 90,000 distinct CDR3 sequences, 7.5% to 9.5% of them present only once. Here the sequenced sample was PBMCs from the stem cell graft donor, taken from the stem cell graft. All receptors derive from a human donor who donated a stem cell graft to a child with congenital amegakaryocytic thrombocytopenia.

The table lists this clonotype with many counts. The chain employs TRBV7-3 and TRBJ2-1; unclear D gene. The germline V and J ends were trimmed by 1 base and 10 bases, with 11 bases remaining between them. CDR1 and CDR2 from the germline V gene are SGHTA and FQGTGA. The CDR3 spans 13 residues. CDR3 sequence: CASSLIQPDEQFF. As DNA, the CDR3 is TGTGCCAGCAGCTTAATACAACCTGACGAGCAGTTCTTC.

Concerning this clonotype itself: At one end the junction does not follow the germline gene, possibly because of a read error. The chain joins TRBV5-1 to TRBJ1-2; D is possibly TRBD1 (5 bases). The CDR3 is 14 residues long. Germline CDR1 and CDR2: SGHRS and YFSETQ. CDR3 bases: TGCGCCAGCAGCACCGCAGGGCACGGCTATGGCCACACCTTC. It codes for CASSTAGHGYGHTF.

This chain joins TRBV12-3 or TRBV12-4 and TRBJ2-1; 7 bases align to TRBD2. The CDR3 sequence is 16 residues long. V lost 6 bases and J lost 8; bases outside the gene matches: 16. CDR3 bases: TGTGCCAGCAGCCCAGAACCCTTAGCGGGTAGGGATGAGCAGTTCTTC. This translates into CASSPEPLAGRDEQFF.

In this sample, this clonotype turned up many times. CDR3 in amino acids: CASSFTSGGSYNEQFF. CDR3 coding DNA: TGCGCCAGCAGCTTCACTAGCGGGGGATCCTACAATGAGCAGTTCTTC. The chain combines TRBV5-1 with TRBJ2-1; 11 bases map to TRBD2. From germline, CDR1 is SGHRS and CDR2 YFSETQ. The J segment lost 1 base and the V segment lost 2 bases, leaving 2 bases of the junction unmatched. CDR3 size: 16 residues. Full variable domain (rest looked up from reference TRBV5-1 and TRBJ2-1): KAGVTQTPRYLIKTRGQQVTLSCSPISGHRSVSWYQQTPGQGLQFLFEYFSETQRNKGNFPGRFSGRQFSNSRSEMNVSTLELGDSALYLCASSFTSGGSYNEQFFGPGTRLTVL.

The chain is built from TRBV3-1 and TRBJ1-1; D gene unclear. Germline-derived CDR1 and CDR2 are LGHDT and YNNKEL (reference sequence). With 1 base removed from V and 1 base from J, the gap between germline ends came to 7 bases. The CDR3 is made up of 14 amino acids. In nucleotides, the CDR3 is TGTGCCAGCAGCCAAGGGGCAAGGAACACTGAAGCTTTCTTT. It translates to CASSQGARNTEAFF.

Many counts were recorded for this clonotype. This chain uses TRBV5-6 with TRBJ2-5; D is unresolved. The length of the CDR3 is 13 residues. Trimming cost V 2 bases and J 4 bases, with 9 bases left between them. Germline V gene lookup returns CDR1 SGHDT and CDR2 YYEEEE. The CDR3 DNA reads as TGTGCCAGCAGCTTAGTCTCTGGAGAGACCCAGTACTTC. Translated: CASSLVSGETQYF.

This clonotype was seen at least ten times. The chain links TRBV12-3 or TRBV12-4 to TRBJ2-7; D is unclear. The CDR3 is made up of 13 amino acids. Trimming took 8 bases from V and 1 from J, leaving 12 bases between them. Written as DNA, the CDR3 is TGTGCCAGCCAAAGTTCCGCGTCCTACGAGCAGTACTTC. Translating gives CASQSSASYEQYF.

This clonotype has ten or more counts. The CDR3 loop is CASSDRVGTGELFF. In DNA form, the CDR3 reads TGTGCCAGCAGTGACAGGGTGGGCACCGGGGAGCTGTTTTTT. The chain couples TRBV6-1 to TRBJ2-2, with D possibly TRBD1 on 5 matching bases. The germline CDR1 and CDR2 sequences are MNHNS and SASEGT. Trimming shortened V by 3 bases and J by 4 bases, and 9 bases separated the two germline ends. This CDR3 spans 14 amino acids.

The sample holds one count of this clonotype. The chain recombines TRBV5-1 with TRBJ2-2, with D possibly called TRBD1 or TRBD2 (5 bases each). The CDR3 runs 15 residues. Between the trimmed V and J ends, which lost 0 bases and 5 bases, there was a span of 11 bases. CDR1 is SGHRS, CDR2 YFSETQ, per germline. CDR3 in DNA: TGCGCCAGCAGCTTGGCCGTGGGACGTACCGGGGAGCTGTTTTTT. This sequence encodes CASSLAVGRTGELFF. The entire variable domain, with the rest obtained from reference TRBV5-1 and TRBJ2-2, is as follows: KAGVTQTPRYLIKTRGQQVTLSCSPISGHRSVSWYQQTPGQGLQFLFEYFSETQRNKGNFPGRFSGRQFSNSRSEMNVSTLELGDSALYLCASSLAVGRTGELFFGEGSRLTVL.

At least ten counts were recorded for this clonotype. J is TRBJ1-6 and V is TRBV5-1; D is unclear. Germline assignment: CDR1 SGHRS and CDR2 YFSETQ. Trimming removed 1 base at V and 2 bases at J, with 7 bases between. The CDR3 length is 15 residues. The CDR3 DNA reads TGCGCCAGCAGCTTGAACGGACCCTATAATTCACCCCTCCACTTT. Encoded protein: CASSLNGPYNSPLHF.

The sample holds many counts of this clonotype. This sequence joins TRBV6-2 or TRBV6-3 and TRBJ2-5; TRBD2 matches at 7 bases. The germline gives CDR1 MNHEY, CDR2 SVGEGT. V shed 6 bases and J 4 bases; nucleotides not matched to a gene: 8. The CDR3 spans 14 residues. CDR3 coding DNA: TGTGCCAGCAGGCTGGGGGGGTTGGGAGAGACCCAGTACTTC. Its protein is CASRLGGLGETQYF.

In this sample, this clonotype turned up a few times. The rearrangement uses TRBV20-1 and TRBJ2-3, with TRBD2 matching over 8 bases. The ends lost 6 bases at V and 2 bases at J; junction bases unmatched: 7. Germline-derived CDR1 and CDR2 are DFQATT and SNEGSKA (reference sequence). This CDR3 region has 14 residues. The CDR3 DNA sequence: TGCAGTGCGGTAACTAGCGGTCACACAGATACGCAGTATTTT. Translated: CSAVTSGHTDTQYF.

This clonotype came up many times. This sequence joins TRBV7-8 and TRBJ1-1, with D uncertain. Germline V CDR1 and CDR2: SGHVS, FQNEAQ. The V gene lost 4 bases and the J gene lost 5 bases, with 11 bases spanning the gap. This CDR3 contains 13 residues. CDR3 region: CASSSKTQTEAFF. The CDR3, as DNA: TGTGCCAGCAGCTCTAAGACTCAGACTGAAGCTTTCTTT.

This clonotype was recorded many times. The V call is TRBV7-8, the J call TRBJ2-5, with TRBD1 matching over 7 bases. The CDR3 sequence is 18 residues long. The germline gives CDR1 SGHVS, CDR2 FQNEAQ. V lost 2 bases, J lost 0 bases, and 12 bases stayed unmatched. CDR3 in amino acids: CASSLFVRTGSYQETQYF. The DNA of the CDR3 is TGTGCCAGCAGCTTATTCGTTCGGACAGGATCGTACCAAGAGACCCAGTACTTC. The whole variable domain, filled in from reference TRBV7-8 and TRBJ2-5, reads GAGVSQSPRYKVAKRGQDVALRCDPISGHVSLFWYQQALGQGPEFLTYFQNEAQLDKSGLPSDRFFAERPEGSVSTLKIQRTQQEDSAVYLCASSLFVRTGSYQETQYFGPGTRLLVL.

This clonotype is judged medium-sized. V and J are TRBV27 and TRBJ2-1; D not resolved. Trimming left V 4 bases short and J 4 bases short, with 5 bases between. In germline, CDR1 is MNHEY, CDR2 SMNVEV (reference sequence). CDR3 length: 12 residues. The DNA for the CDR3 is TGTGCCAGCAGTTCCCCGTACAATGAGCAGTTCTTC. It translates to CASSSPYNEQFF.

This clonotype qualifies as medium-sized (0.01 to 0.1%). V usage is TRBV20-1 and J usage is TRBJ2-3; the D gene could be TRBD1 or TRBD2 (5 bases each). The length of the CDR3 is 12 residues. V was pared by 6 bases and J by 5 bases, with 12 bases between. Germline V gene lookup returns CDR1 DFQATT and CDR2 SNEGSKA (reference sequence). For the CDR3, the DNA is TGCAGTGCACGACGTGGGGGAGATACGCAGTATTTT. It encodes CSARRGGDTQYF.

This clonotype was observed at least ten times. V gene TRBV12-3 or TRBV12-4 combines with J gene TRBJ1-1; D may be TRBD1 (5 bases). The CDR3 has 13 amino acids. Trimming took 5 bases from V and 1 from J, leaving 8 bases between them. The CDR3 region is CASSKQGNTEAFF. The CDR3 region has the DNA TGTGCCAGCAGTAAGCAGGGGAACACTGAAGCTTTCTTT.

The rearrangement uses TRBV20-1 and TRBJ2-5; D might be TRBD2 (6 bases). Germline V gives CDR1 DFQATT, CDR2 SNEGSKA (reference sequence). This CDR3 comprises 14 residues. V lost 5 bases and J lost 2, with 15 bases in between. The CDR3 DNA reads TGCAGTGCTCCCCGCCCGGGGGAGCAAGAGACCCAGTACTTC. It encodes CSAPRPGEQETQYF.

Many counts were recorded for this clonotype. The rearrangement joins TRBV18 to TRBJ2-1; tentatively, D is TRBD1 (6 bases). The germline V and J ends were trimmed by 7 bases and 6 bases, with 16 bases remaining between them. Germline V gene sequence: CDR1 KGHSH, CDR2 LQKENI. The CDR3 is made up of 14 amino acids. This CDR3 reads CASFRDIRSNEQFF. The CDR3, as DNA: TGTGCCAGCTTCCGGGACATTCGTTCCAATGAGCAGTTCTTC.

This clonotype occurred a few times. The J gene is TRBJ1-2, the V gene TRBV18; D is ambiguous. CDR1 and CDR2 from the germline V gene are KGHSH and LQKENI. Trimming stripped 3 bases from V and 1 base from J, with 9 bases between. There are 14 residues in the CDR3. This chain's CDR3 is CASSPKGFNYGYTF. The CDR3 DNA reads TGTGCCAGCTCACCCAAGGGTTTTAACTATGGCTACACCTTC.

This clonotype was picked up many times. This sequence joins TRBV28 and TRBJ2-5, with TRBD2 as a possible D gene (5 bases). The germline V and J ends were trimmed by 3 bases and 4 bases, with 12 bases remaining between them. CDR3 size: 14 residues. Germline loops: CDR1 MDHEN, CDR2 SYDVKM. CDR3 sequence: CASSLVGVPETQYF. DNA of the CDR3: TGTGCCAGCAGTTTGGTCGGGGTCCCAGAGACCCAGTACTTC.

This clonotype was seen ten or more times. The V gene is TRBV20-1, the J gene TRBJ1-2; 7 bases agree with TRBD1. The CDR3 has 13 residues. Looked up from germline, CDR1 is DFQATT and CDR2 is SNEGSKA (reference sequence). J gave up 3 bases and V 5 bases, and 6 bases lay outside the gene matches. The CDR3 region is CSAGTEGYYGYTF. The CDR3 DNA sequence: TGCAGTGCTGGGACAGAAGGTTACTATGGCTACACCTTC.

The chain joins TRBV3-1 to TRBJ2-5; TRBD2 agrees at 7 bases. V lost 5 bases and J lost 2; bases outside the gene matches: 5. From germline, CDR1 is LGHDT and CDR2 YNNKEL (reference sequence). The CDR3 sequence is 14 residues long. The CDR3 here is CASSVGTKQETQYF. CDR3 nucleotide sequence: TGTGCCAGCAGCGTCGGGACTAAACAAGAGACCCAGTACTTC.

This clonotype was observed many times. The chain carries TRBV3-1 and TRBJ2-5; D unresolved. CDR1 is LGHDT, CDR2 YNNKEL, per germline (reference sequence). The CDR3 is made up of 13 amino acids. V was shortened by 1 base and J by 4 bases, with 7 bases between the two germline ends. This chain's CDR3 is CASSQGVRETQYF. The CDR3 DNA reads as TGTGCCAGCAGCCAAGGGGTCCGAGAGACCCAGTACTTC.

This clonotype was detected only a few times. This rearrangement joins TRBV6-2 or TRBV6-3 to TRBJ2-5; D is perhaps TRBD1 (7 bases). V dropped 6 bases and J dropped 5 bases, with 37 bases sitting between them. Germline CDR1 MNHEY, CDR2 SVGEGT. This CDR3 contains 21 residues. CDR3 amino acids: CASSPSPGTVRRVAERETQYF. The CDR3 DNA sequence: TGTGCCAGCAGCCCAAGCCCCGGGACAGTCCGGCGTGTAGCGGAGAGGGAGACCCAGTACTTC.

In this sample, this clonotype turned up many times. This rearrangement joins TRBV3-1 to TRBJ2-5; a possible D gene is TRBD2 (6 bases). V dropped 4 bases and J dropped 5 bases, with 17 bases sitting between them. The CDR3 extends over 15 amino acids. Germline-derived CDR1 and CDR2 are LGHDT and YNNKEL (reference sequence). CDR3 residues: CASSPLRAEGETQYF. The CDR3 DNA sequence: TGTGCCAGCAGCCCCCTCAGAGCGGAGGGGGAGACCCAGTACTTC.

Ten or more counts support this clonotype. V usage is TRBV20-1 and J usage is TRBJ1-6; tentatively, D is TRBD1 (6 bases). CDR1 and CDR2 (germline): DFQATT, SNEGSKA (reference sequence). There are 14 residues in the CDR3. The V gene lost 4 bases and the J gene lost 5 bases, with 12 bases spanning the gap. In DNA, the CDR3 is TGCAGTGCTATCACAGGGACCAATAATTCACCCCTCCACTTT. This codes for CSAITGTNNSPLHF.

This clonotype was observed at least ten times. This rearrangement joins TRBV29-1 to TRBJ1-1; 8 bases are a match to TRBD1. The ends lost 4 bases at V and 3 bases at J; junction bases unmatched: 16. Germline values: CDR1 SQVTM, CDR2 ANQGSEA. The CDR3 contains 17 residues. CDR3 sequence (DNA): TGCAGCGTTGCGGCCCCAGGGGGCGTCTTAGTTGACACTGAAGCTTTCTTT. Its protein product is CSVAAPGGVLVDTEAFF.

With regard to this clonotype: A much more abundant neighbour one base away suggests this may be a read error. The chain couples TRBV3-1 to TRBJ1-5; D gene uncertain. CDR3 length: 18 residues. Germline assignment: CDR1 LGHDT and CDR2 YNNKEL (reference sequence). CDR3 loop: CTSSLVASRSDSNQPQHF. CDR3 coding DNA: TGTACCAGCAGTTTAGTGGCCAGTCGTTCCGATAGCAATCAGCCCCAGCATTTT.

This clonotype was recorded at least ten times. The CDR3 reads CASSGDRNGYTF. CDR3 bases: TGTGCCAGCAGCGGAGACAGGAATGGCTACACCTTC. The chain has TRBV12-3 or TRBV12-4 and TRBJ1-2; D is possibly TRBD1 (6 bases). The CDR3 contains 12 residues. V was pared by 6 bases and J by 6 bases, with 11 bases between.

This clonotype showed up just a few times. The V gene is TRBV11-1, the J gene TRBJ2-2, with 11 bases matching TRBD1. Germline assignment: CDR1 SGHAT and CDR2 FQDESV (reference sequence). Trimming removed 5 bases from V and 5 bases from J; junction bases left unmatched: 22. There are 21 residues in the CDR3. The CDR3 reads CASSDWGSKSAGTGGTGELFF. In nucleotides, the CDR3 is TGTGCCAGCAGCGACTGGGGTTCGAAATCAGCCGGGACAGGGGGTACCGGGGAGCTGTTTTTT.

Many counts were recorded for this clonotype. This sequence joins TRBV10-3 and TRBJ1-1, with D unresolved. Germline values: CDR1 ENHRY, CDR2 SYGVKD. V was trimmed by 4 bases and J by 3 bases, leaving 9 bases between them. The CDR3 runs 13 residues. The CDR3 reads CAISVKTDTEAFF. CDR3 DNA sequence: TGTGCCATCAGTGTGAAGACGGACACTGAAGCTTTCTTT.